The next 8 T cell receptor beta chains were all read from a single sample in a study of shared clonotypes between healthy human individuals. The table came from immunoSEQ multiplex PCR; TCRdb's copy has only in-frame clones and leaves some out. The table shows over 2 million clones, with 85% to 95% occurring only once. Sequenced material: naive CD4+ T cells sorted from blood. As for subset: CD45RA+ positively selected. The receptor source for this set is a young man in good health.

The gene calls are TRBV7-2 and TRBJ2-6; TRBD2 aligns across 10 bases. The CDR3 consists of 18 residues. Germline CDR1 reads SGHTA; CDR2 reads FQGNSA. V was clipped by 4 bases and J by 4 bases; unmatched bases: 10. The DNA for the CDR3 is TGTGCCAGCAGCTCCGGACTAGCGGAGTCCTTAGGGGCCAACGTCCTGACTTTC. Residues: CASSSGLAESLGANVLTF.

The chain carries TRBV6-6 and TRBJ1-6; D remains unclear. This CDR3 region has 14 residues. V lost 7 bases, J lost 5 bases, and 12 bases lay in between. Germline V gene sequence: CDR1 MNHNY, CDR2 SVGAGI (reference sequence). The CDR3 here is CASITDGNNSPLHF. CDR3 bases: TGTGCCAGCATCACAGACGGAAATAATTCACCCCTCCACTTT.

With respect to this clone: One junction end does not reproduce the germline sequence, and a read error may be involved. The V gene is TRBV28, the J gene TRBJ1-2; D is perhaps TRBD1 (6 bases). The CDR3 totals 11 residues. CDR1 and CDR2 from the germline V gene are MDHEN and SYDVKM. The CDR3 loop is CASSLPGHQAF. The CDR3 DNA follows: TGTGCCAGCAGTCTCCCGGGACACCAAGCGTTC.

The sample holds a few counts of this clone. The V gene is TRBV13, the J gene TRBJ1-6; TRBD1 matches at 9 bases. The CDR3 is 15 amino acids. V shed 3 bases and J 6 bases; nucleotides not matched to a gene: 3. Germline loops: CDR1 PRHDT, CDR2 FYEKMQ (reference sequence). The CDR3 reads CASSFDRGINSPLHF. The CDR3, as DNA: TGTGCCAGCAGCTTCGACAGGGGGATTAATTCACCCCTCCACTTT.

The J gene is TRBJ2-1, the V gene TRBV27; 16 bases line up with TRBD2. J gave up 2 bases and V 0 bases, and 7 bases lay outside the gene matches. Germline CDR1 is MNHEY and CDR2 is SMNVEV (reference sequence). CDR3 length: 20 amino acids. The CDR3 region has the DNA TGTGCCAGCAGTTTATCGGGACTAGCGGGAGGGCCGCCAACCTACAATGAGCAGTTCTTC. Encoded protein: CASSLSGLAGGPPTYNEQFF.

V gene TRBV19 combines with J gene TRBJ2-6; D is possibly TRBD1 (6 bases). V lost 9 bases and J lost 0, with 15 bases in between. From germline, CDR1 is LNHDA and CDR2 SQIVND (reference sequence). The CDR3 sequence is 16 residues long. CDR3 in amino acids: CASRNRAVSGANVLTF. As DNA, the CDR3 is TGTGCCAGCAGAAACAGGGCCGTCTCTGGGGCCAACGTCCTGACTTTC.

This sequence joins TRBV11-2 and TRBJ1-3, with D perhaps TRBD1 (6 bases). The length of the CDR3 is 17 residues. The germline V and J ends were trimmed by 5 bases and 0 bases, with 17 bases remaining between them. Germline CDR1 is SGHAT and CDR2 is FQNNGV. The CDR3 sequence is CASSARTVLNSGNTIYF. The CDR3 DNA is TGTGCCAGCAGCGCCCGGACAGTACTTAACTCTGGAAACACCATATATTTT.

The V call is TRBV7-2, the J call TRBJ1-6; no definite D call. The germline CDR1 and CDR2 sequences are SGHTA and FQGNSA. The V end was cut by 1 base, the J end by 0 bases, with 4 bases between. This CDR3 comprises 15 residues. The CDR3 here is CASSLGGSYNSPLHF. The CDR3 DNA sequence: TGTGCCAGCAGCTTAGGGGGCTCCTATAATTCACCCCTCCACTTT.